This T cell receptor beta chain was found in a study of blood T cell repertoires in COVID-19. Libraries were prepared by immunoSEQ multiplex PCR; TCRdb keeps only in-frame clonotypes and omits some of them. Of roughly 260,000 clones in the sample, almost 90% were seen once. Seattle patients were enrolled during active infection and followed longitudinally. The V and J ends lost 6 bases and 1 base respectively, with 13 bases between them. The CDR3 covers 14 residues. Germline lookup yields CDR1 MDHEN and CDR2 SYDVKM. The sequence was collected from a woman in her twenties or thirties with COVID-19, enrolled during active disease. The chain links TRBV28 to TRBJ2-7; tentative D call: TRBD1 (6 bases). The sample comprised peripheral blood. As DNA, the CDR3 is TGTGCCAGCAGGAGCCCACAGGGATCCTACGAGCAGTACTTC. Protein: CASRSPQGSYEQYF.